What follows describes a single T cell receptor (beta chain). Using immunoSEQ multiplex PCR, the repertoire was profiled, and TCRdb retains in-frame clones only, with some absent. The sample yields about 70,000 clones, about 90% seen once. The CDR3 is 15 amino acids. The V gene's germline CDR1 is MNHEY and CDR2 SVGEGT. J lost 4 bases, V lost 6 bases, and 11 bases had no gene match. This record comes from a study of blood T cell repertoires in COVID-19. Sequencing was done on a sample of peripheral blood. This chain links TRBV6-2 or TRBV6-3 with TRBJ2-5; 7 bases match TRBD1. The TCR sequence derives from a man aged 35 to 55 with COVID-19, enrolled during active disease. DNA for the CDR3: TGTGCCAGCAGGCCTAATTCACAGGGGACAGAGACCCAGTACTTC. This gives the protein CASRPNSQGTETQYF.